These 29 T cell receptor beta chains were all obtained from the same sample, sequenced in a study of graft-versus-host responses after intestinal transplantation. TCRdb's copy holds only in-frame clones and misses some; the assay was immunoSEQ multiplex PCR. The repertoire has about 97,000 clones, 90% of them found once; the top ten carry roughly 16%. The source material was PBMCs, sampled 450 to 480 days after intestinal transplant. Source of these receptors: a human patient who received an intestinal transplant, so some T cells may come from the graft donor.

This chain joins TRBV14 and TRBJ1-1, with TRBD1 matching over 7 bases. V shed 3 bases, J shed 4 bases, and the junction held 5 bases outside the gene matches. Per germline, CDR1 SGHDN and CDR2 FVKESK. The CDR3 loop spans 14 amino acids. CDR3 region: CASSHTTGSTEAFF. As DNA, the CDR3 is TGTGCCAGCAGCCACACGACAGGGAGCACTGAAGCTTTCTTT. The variable domain in full, with the rest retrieved from reference TRBV14 and TRBJ1-1, is EAGVTQFPSHSVIEKGQTVTLRCDPISGHDNLYWYRRVMGKEIKFLLHFVKESKQDESGMPNNRFLAERTGGTYSTLKVQPAELEDSGVYFCASSHTTGSTEAFFGQGTRLTVV.

The chain has TRBV11-2 and TRBJ1-2; D may be TRBD1 (6 bases). This CDR3 contains 13 residues. Trimming took off 1 base at V and 5 bases at J, with 8 bases between the two ends. CDR1 is SGHAT, CDR2 FQNNGV, per germline. This chain's CDR3 is CASSLVGGYGYTF. The CDR3 DNA reads TGTGCCAGCAGCTTAGTAGGGGGGTATGGCTACACCTTC. Full variable domain (remainder filled in from reference TRBV11-2 and TRBJ1-2): EAGVAQSPRYKIIEKRQSVAFWCNPISGHATLYWYQQILGQGPKLLIQFQNNGVVDDSQLPKDRFSAERLKGVDSTLKIQPAKLEDSAVYLCASSLVGGYGYTFGSGTRLTVV.

The CDR3 DNA reads TGTGCCAGCAGTCTCGGACTGTACTCTGGAAACACCATATATTTT. Translation gives CASSLGLYSGNTIYF. The genes are TRBV11-2 and TRBJ1-3; D gene uncertain. V was shortened by 6 bases and J by 0 bases, with 12 bases between the two germline ends. Germline CDR1 SGHAT, CDR2 FQNNGV. This CDR3 comprises 15 residues.

The rearrangement uses TRBV2 and TRBJ1-6; no firm D call. Germline V CDR1 and CDR2: SNHLY, FYNNEI. There are 16 residues in the CDR3. Trimming took 5 bases from V and 3 from J, leaving 14 bases between them. The CDR3 is CASSYPTPSYNSPLHF. CDR3 sequence (DNA): TGTGCCAGCAGTTACCCGACACCGAGCTATAATTCACCCCTCCACTTT.

The CDR3 region is CASKAGPTYEQYF. CDR3 DNA: TGTGCCAGTAAGGCGGGGCCCACCTACGAGCAGTACTTC. This chain joins TRBV19 and TRBJ2-5; TRBD2 might be the D (6 bases). The J call is in doubt because the DNA end fits TRBJ2-7 better. CDR1 is LNHDA and CDR2 is SQIVND in the germline V gene (reference sequence). The CDR3 sequence is 13 residues long.

J is TRBJ2-5 and V is TRBV6-5, with 10 bases fitting TRBD2. J was trimmed by 5 bases and V by 7 bases; bases with no gene match: 1. Germline V gene data show CDR1 as MNHEY and CDR2 as SVGAGI. The CDR3 sequence is 12 residues long. The CDR3 sequence is CASTSGGETQYF. CDR3 DNA: TGTGCCAGCACTAGCGGGGGTGAGACCCAGTACTTC.

The chain joins TRBV7-9 to TRBJ1-5, with D maybe TRBD1 (6 bases). The germline V gene encodes CDR1 SEHNR and CDR2 FQNEAQ (reference sequence). V lost 5 bases, J lost 4 bases, and 15 bases lay in between. The CDR3 contains 15 residues. DNA of the CDR3: TGTGCCAGCAGCCCGGGCGGGGGGGCGAATCAGCCCCAGCATTTT. It is translated as CASSPGGGANQPQHF.

DNA of the CDR3: TGTGCCAGTACGGACGGGGGAATGAACACTGAAGCTTTCTTT. This encodes CASTDGGMNTEAFF. This sequence joins TRBV6-1 and TRBJ1-1; tentatively, D is TRBD1 (5 bases). Germline lookup yields CDR1 MNHNS and CDR2 SASEGT. This CDR3 has 14 residues. The V end lost 9 bases, the J end lost 0 bases, and 14 bases lay between the germline ends.

The rearrangement links TRBV7-9 to TRBJ2-7; D is undetermined. The germline V gene encodes CDR1 SEHNR and CDR2 FQNEAQ (reference sequence). Trimming cost V 0 bases and J 2 bases, with 5 bases left between them. There are 13 residues in the CDR3. The CDR3 loop reads CASSLAGAYEQYF. CDR3 bases: TGTGCCAGCAGCTTAGCCGGAGCCTACGAGCAGTACTTC. The variable domain in full, completed from reference TRBV7-9 and TRBJ2-7, reads DTGVSQNPRHKITKRGQNVTFRCDPISEHNRLYWYRQTLGQGPEFLTYFQNEAQLEKSRLLSDRFSAERPKGSFSTLEIQRTEQGDSAMYLCASSLAGAYEQYFGPGTRLTVT.

V gene TRBV5-1 combines with J gene TRBJ2-7; unclear D gene. The CDR3 consists of 14 residues. Per the germline V gene, CDR1 is SGHRS and CDR2 is YFSETQ. Trimming took off 5 bases at V and 6 bases at J, with 18 bases between the two ends. CDR3 residues: CASRTGHAQLEQYF. The CDR3 nucleotides read TGCGCCAGCAGGACGGGCCACGCACAGCTCGAGCAGTACTTC.

The V gene is TRBV11-2, the J gene TRBJ2-1, with D maybe TRBD2 (7 bases). CDR3 length: 16 amino acids. V gave up 5 bases and J gave up 11 bases, with 25 bases separating them. Germline V gene lookup returns CDR1 SGHAT and CDR2 FQNNGV. For the CDR3, the DNA is TGTGCCAGCAGCCCCACCCGGACGGGGGGCTTCGAAAAGCAGTTCTTC. Translating it yields CASSPTRTGGFEKQFF.

The genes are TRBV7-9 and TRBJ1-2, with no clear D. V was cut by 0 bases and J by 8 bases, with 16 bases left in between. This CDR3 spans 15 amino acids. Germline loops: CDR1 SEHNR, CDR2 FQNEAQ (reference sequence). CDR3 amino acids: CASSLARPSGGGYTF. Written as DNA, the CDR3 is TGTGCCAGCAGCTTAGCTCGGCCATCCGGCGGGGGCTACACCTTC.

The chain is built from TRBV7-9 and TRBJ2-1, with D uncertain. The V end was cut by 0 bases, the J end by 7 bases, with 7 bases between. Germline V gene sequence: CDR1 SEHNR, CDR2 FQNEAQ (reference sequence). This CDR3 contains 13 residues. The CDR3 sequence: CASSLAASNEQFF. The CDR3 nucleotides read TGTGCCAGCAGCTTAGCCGCCTCGAATGAGCAGTTCTTC.

The rearrangement links TRBV9 to TRBJ2-5; 9 bases match TRBD1. Germline lookup yields CDR1 SGDLS and CDR2 YYNGEE. The CDR3 length is 16 residues. With 0 bases clipped from V and 5 bases from J, the junction kept 8 bases outside the gene matches. DNA of the CDR3: TGTGCCAGCAGCGTAGTCGGGACAGGGCTAGGGGAGACCCAGTACTTC. Encoded protein: CASSVVGTGLGETQYF.

This clone was observed once. The chain couples TRBV27 to TRBJ1-6; 8 bases agree with TRBD1. CDR1 is MNHEY, CDR2 SMNVEV, per germline (reference sequence). The CDR3 sequence is 14 residues long. The V gene end was trimmed by 7 bases and the J gene end by 6 bases; junction bases not matched to a gene: 5. The CDR3 loop reads CASNLGQANSPLHF. CDR3 nucleotides: TGTGCCAGCAACCTGGGACAGGCTAATTCACCCCTCCACTTT.

The chain has TRBV6-5 and TRBJ1-5; tentative D call: TRBD1 (5 bases). Trimming took 2 bases from V and 2 from J, leaving 7 bases between them. The CDR3 has 14 residues. CDR1 is MNHEY, CDR2 SVGAGI, per germline. The CDR3 bases are TGTGCCAGCAGTTACGGGGGGGGCAATCAGCCCCAGCATTTT. Amino acid sequence: CASSYGGGNQPQHF.

This sequence joins TRBV7-9 and TRBJ2-7, with 7 bases that match TRBD1. The CDR3 totals 16 residues. Looked up from germline, CDR1 is SEHNR and CDR2 is FQNEAQ (reference sequence). Unmatched junction bases numbered 11, after V lost 1 base and J lost 5 bases. Written as DNA, the CDR3 is TGTGCCAGCAGCTTAGTAGTTCCCCAAACAGGGGACGAGCAGTACTTC. It yields the protein CASSLVVPQTGDEQYF.

Here the CDR3 DNA reads TGTGCCAGCAGTGACTCCGGCAGGGCCCCGTATGGCTACACCTTC. It translates to CASSDSGRAPYGYTF. The chain links TRBV6-4 to TRBJ1-2, with D possibly TRBD1 on 5 matching bases. CDR3 length equals 15 residues. Per germline, CDR1 MRHNA and CDR2 SNTAGT. V lost 0 bases and J lost 5, with 13 bases in between.

Only one count was recorded for this clone. One end of the junction fails to match germline, which may point to a read error. The chain joins TRBV7-7 to TRBJ1-5; D is undetermined. The germline CDR1 and CDR2 sequences are SSHAT and FNYEAQ (reference sequence). The CDR3 is made up of 13 amino acids. The CDR3 nucleotides read TGTGCTAGCAGCTTAGCCGTCGGTCAGCCCCAGCATTTT. Protein product: CASSLAVGQPQHF.

V gene TRBV7-9 combines with J gene TRBJ1-2; 10 nucleotides align to TRBD1. CDR1 SEHNR and CDR2 FQNEAQ come from the germline V gene (reference sequence). The CDR3 length is 15 residues. The V and J ends lost 3 bases and 5 bases, in that order; junction bases with no gene match: 6. The CDR3 loop is CASSFPGQGPYGYTF. The CDR3 nucleotides are TGTGCCAGCAGCTTCCCGGGACAGGGGCCGTATGGCTACACCTTC. Based on the CDR3 plus reference TRBV7-9 and TRBJ1-2, the full variable domain is DTGVSQNPRHKITKRGQNVTFRCDPISEHNRLYWYRQTLGQGPEFLTYFQNEAQLEKSRLLSDRFSAERPKGSFSTLEIQRTEQGDSAMYLCASSFPGQGPYGYTFGSGTRLTVV.

V usage is TRBV7-8 and J usage is TRBJ1-4; D remains unclear. Per germline, CDR1 SGHVS and CDR2 FQNEAQ. The CDR3 sequence is 13 residues long. The V end lost 4 bases, the J end lost 10 bases, and 13 bases lay between the germline ends. The CDR3 protein is CASSSHQMGKLFF. CDR3 DNA: TGTGCCAGCAGCTCACACCAAATGGGAAAACTGTTTTTT.

The chain carries TRBV6-5 and TRBJ2-7, with D maybe TRBD1 (6 bases). CDR3 length: 14 amino acids. Germline V lookup: CDR1 MNHEY, CDR2 SVGAGI. With 7 bases removed from V and 2 bases from J, the gap between germline ends came to 15 bases. The CDR3 region is CASTTRGWTYEQYF. DNA for the CDR3: TGTGCCAGCACCACCAGGGGATGGACCTACGAGCAGTACTTC.

The rearrangement joins TRBV7-2 to TRBJ1-6, with D tentatively TRBD1 (5 bases). V gave up 5 bases and J gave up 9 bases, with 17 bases separating them. The germline V gene has CDR1 SGHTA and CDR2 FQGNSA. The CDR3 is 15 amino acids. CDR3 coding DNA: TGTGCCAGCAGCGCTAAGGGCGGGGCCCCTTCACCCCTCCACTTT. Protein: CASSAKGGAPSPLHF.

The V and J genes are TRBV5-8 and TRBJ1-6; D call uncertain. Deletions cut 0 bases from V and 10 bases from J, with 8 bases between. The germline V gene encodes CDR1 SGHTS and CDR2 YDEGEE. CDR3 size: 13 residues. The CDR3 nucleotides read TGTGCCAGCAGCTTGGTTGGGAACTCACCCCTCCACTTT. Protein product: CASSLVGNSPLHF.

This clone was counted once. CDR3 coding DNA: TGTGCCAGCAGCGTTGAGGGGTCGTTGTTGAATGAGCAGTTCTTC. This sequence encodes CASSVEGSLLNEQFF. The V call is TRBV9, the J call TRBJ2-1; the D gene could be TRBD1 or TRBD2 (5 bases each). Trimming stripped 2 bases from V and 7 bases from J, with 16 bases between. CDR3 length: 15 residues. Germline V gene sequence: CDR1 SGDLS, CDR2 YYNGEE.

The CDR3 is CASSDQGRYGTEAFF. CDR3 nucleotide sequence: TGTGCCAGCAGTGATCAGGGACGGTATGGCACTGAAGCTTTCTTT. The chain couples TRBV6-1 to TRBJ1-1, with a weak D call TRBD1 (5 bases). The CDR3 covers 15 residues. V gave up 3 bases and J gave up 4 bases, with 15 bases separating them. The germline gives CDR1 MNHNS, CDR2 SASEGT.

V and J are TRBV10-3 and TRBJ2-2; perhaps TRBD1 as D (6 bases). V shed 8 bases and J shed 0 bases, with 10 bases lying between them. There are 14 residues in the CDR3. CDR1 and CDR2 (germline): ENHRY, SYGVKD. CDR3 residues: CAISDSTNTGELFF. In nucleotides, the CDR3 is TGTGCCATCTCGGACAGTACGAACACCGGGGAGCTGTTTTTT.

The V gene is TRBV7-8, the J gene TRBJ1-2; tentative D call: TRBD1 (6 bases). V was shortened by 1 base and J by 6 bases, with 18 bases between the two germline ends. The CDR3 covers 16 residues. Germline V gene data show CDR1 as SGHVS and CDR2 as FQNEAQ. This chain's CDR3 is CASSLVMGGGSDGYTF. CDR3 sequence (DNA): TGTGCCAGCAGCTTAGTTATGGGCGGGGGCAGCGATGGCTACACCTTC.

The rearrangement links TRBV6-6 to TRBJ2-1; 9 bases line up with TRBD2. Germline V gene sequence: CDR1 MNHNY, CDR2 SVGAGI (reference sequence). CDR3 length: 16 residues. The V segment lost 0 bases and the J segment 8 bases; nucleotides outside the gene matches: 8. The DNA for the CDR3 is TGTGCCAGCAGTTACTCGAAACAAGCGGGGGGCCATGAGCAGTTCTTC. It encodes CASSYSKQAGGHEQFF.